Listed here is a single TCR beta chain. The antigen is not known. The treatment: oral pan-JAK inhibitor, 5-10 mg twice daily. This entry belongs to a study of CD8+ T cells in alopecia areata. General observations from the study: TCR sharing across patients was less clear than in mice, possibly HLA-related. Association of baseline CD8+ expansion with response is uncertain owing to one nonresponder. On tofacitinib, scalp and blood still held many of the expanded lesional clones. Lesional scalp exceeded normal scalp in clonality, especially in alopecia totalis/universalis.

cDNA prepared by RNA extraction and subsequent reverse transcription served as the template for sequencing. Produced via immunoSEQ multiplex PCR; TCRdb's table is partial and in-frame only. Of roughly 210,000 clones listed, about 40% are singletons. The sequence was collected from a human donor with alopecia areata. The source was CD4+ T cells sorted from blood, collected at approximately week 37, from a patient treated with tofacitinib.

The CDR3 is CASSPKETQYF. Written as DNA, the CDR3 is TGTGCCAGCAGTCCGAAAGAGACCCAGTACTTC. The chain joins TRBV2 to TRBJ2-5; unclear D gene. V lost 5 bases and J lost 3, with 4 bases in between. This CDR3 has 11 amino acids. The germline gives CDR1 SNHLY, CDR2 FYNNEI.